The T cell receptor (beta chain) described here comes from a study of cytomegalovirus exposure and HLA in healthy donors. The PCR had 60 Vbeta and 13 Jbeta primers. Clones were read by immunoSEQ multiplex PCR, and TCRdb kept only the in-frame ones, dropping some. The sample contains roughly 150,000 clones, roughly 81% of which appear only once. Points from the study as a whole: Rare TCR sequences dominated, though some public TCRs recurred in many donors. Some segments of the V type, notably TRBV6-2 and TRBV6-3, were excluded as indistinguishable. In a later analysis, TCR beta V- and J-gene trimming was associated with a missense DCLRE1C variant.

This clone was recorded a few times. What it binds is not known. CDR1 is SGHRS and CDR2 is YFSETQ in the germline V gene. The trim removed 2 bases at V and 11 bases at J, leaving 9 bases unmatched. The CDR3 contains 14 residues. J is TRBJ1-3 and V is TRBV5-1; 8 nucleotides align to TRBD1. Sequenced sample: PBMCs. The sequence came from a man under 40 in good health and CMV-seropositive. DNA for the CDR3: TGCGCCAGCAGCTTTTCCGACAGGGGAGAAGCCATATATTTT. Its protein product is CASSFSDRGEAIYF.